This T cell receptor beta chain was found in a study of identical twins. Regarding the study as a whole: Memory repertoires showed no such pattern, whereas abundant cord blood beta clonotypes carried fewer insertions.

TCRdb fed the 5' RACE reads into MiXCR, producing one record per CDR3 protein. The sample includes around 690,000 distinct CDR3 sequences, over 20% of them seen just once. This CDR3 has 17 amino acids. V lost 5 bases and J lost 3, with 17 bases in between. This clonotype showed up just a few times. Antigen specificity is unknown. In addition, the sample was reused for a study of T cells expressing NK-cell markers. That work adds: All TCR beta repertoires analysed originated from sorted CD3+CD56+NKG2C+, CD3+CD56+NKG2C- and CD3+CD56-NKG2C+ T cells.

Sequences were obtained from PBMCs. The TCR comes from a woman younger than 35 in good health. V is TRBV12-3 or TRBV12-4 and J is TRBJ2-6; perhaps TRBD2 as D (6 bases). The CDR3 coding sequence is TGTGCCAGCAGTCCATGGGGGGAAGATGGTGGGGCCAACGTCCTGACTTTC. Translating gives CASSPWGEDGGANVLTF.